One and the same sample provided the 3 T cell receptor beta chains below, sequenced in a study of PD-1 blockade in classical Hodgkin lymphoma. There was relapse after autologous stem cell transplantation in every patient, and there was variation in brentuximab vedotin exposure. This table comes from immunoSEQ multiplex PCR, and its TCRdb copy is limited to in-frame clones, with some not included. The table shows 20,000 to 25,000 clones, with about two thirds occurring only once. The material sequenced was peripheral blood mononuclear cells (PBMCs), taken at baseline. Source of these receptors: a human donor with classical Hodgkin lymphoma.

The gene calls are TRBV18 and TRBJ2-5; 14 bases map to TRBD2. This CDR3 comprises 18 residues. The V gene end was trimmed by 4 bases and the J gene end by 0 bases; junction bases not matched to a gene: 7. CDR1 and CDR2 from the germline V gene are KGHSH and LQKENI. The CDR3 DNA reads TGTGCCAGCTCACTCGGACTAGCGGGAGGCCAAAACCAAGAGACCCAGTACTTC. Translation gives CASSLGLAGGQNQETQYF.

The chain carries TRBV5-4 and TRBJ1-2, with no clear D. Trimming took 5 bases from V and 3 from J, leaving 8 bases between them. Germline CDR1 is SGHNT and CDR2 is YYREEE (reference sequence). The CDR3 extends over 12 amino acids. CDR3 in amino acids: CASRGLDYGYTF. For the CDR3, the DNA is TGTGCCAGCAGGGGCCTCGACTATGGCTACACCTTC. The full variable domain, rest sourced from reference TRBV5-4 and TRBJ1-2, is ETGVTQSPTHLIKTRGQQVTLRCSSQSGHNTVSWYQQALGQGPQFIFQYYREEENGRGNFPPRFSGLQFPNYSSELNVNALELDDSALYLCASRGLDYGYTFGSGTRLTVV.

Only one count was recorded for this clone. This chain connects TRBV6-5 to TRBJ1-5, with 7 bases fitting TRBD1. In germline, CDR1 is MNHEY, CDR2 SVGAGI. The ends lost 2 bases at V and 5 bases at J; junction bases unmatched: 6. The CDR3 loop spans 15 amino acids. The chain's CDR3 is CASSYKGARDQPQHF. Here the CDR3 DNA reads TGTGCCAGCAGTTACAAGGGGGCGCGGGATCAGCCCCAGCATTTT.